A single sample is the source of the 22 T cell receptor beta chains below, sequenced in a study of Graves' ophthalmopathy and Graves' hyperthyroidism. RNA transcripts were the template, and TCR beta CDR3 regions were amplified from them. Following a first-round RT-PCR that used HTBI primers, a second-round multiplex PCR was carried out. TCRdb re-called the multiplex PCR reads with MiXCR, one entry per CDR3 protein. Found here are a few hundred thousand distinct CDR3 sequences, about a sixth of them singletons; the top ten hold approximately 13%. Sequencing was performed on peripheral blood. All receptors derive from an adult man with Graves' ophthalmopathy.

This clonotype was counted at least ten times. The rearrangement uses TRBV6-1 and TRBJ2-6; no reliable D call. V dropped 3 bases and J dropped 1 base, with 7 bases sitting between them. The CDR3 is 15 amino acids. Germline V gene lookup returns CDR1 MNHNS and CDR2 SASEGT. CDR3: CASSDLGSGANVLTF. CDR3 DNA sequence: TGTGCCAGCAGTGACCTTGGGTCTGGGGCCAACGTCCTGACTTTC.

This clonotype was seen many times. The J gene is TRBJ1-1, the V gene TRBV6-9; the D is unclear. The CDR3 totals 12 residues. CDR1 is MNHGY, CDR2 SVAAGI, per germline. V lost 8 bases and J 4 bases, leaving 11 bases between the germline ends. In DNA form, the CDR3 reads TGTGCCAGCCCTTCCGGCACCACTGAAGCTTTCTTT. It specifies CASPSGTTEAFF.

This clonotype appeared many times. The chain joins TRBV27 to TRBJ1-2; tentatively, D is TRBD1 (5 bases). The CDR3 sequence is 15 residues long. Trimming took 6 bases from V and 2 from J, leaving 16 bases between them. Germline V gene lookup returns CDR1 MNHEY and CDR2 SMNVEV (reference sequence). The CDR3 DNA follows: TGTGCCAGCAGAAAAGGGCAGACAGTAAACTATGGCTACACCTTC. Its protein product is CASRKGQTVNYGYTF.

This clonotype came up many times. The chain recombines TRBV20-1 with TRBJ1-1, with a weak D call TRBD1 (5 bases). CDR3 length: 13 amino acids. Per the germline V gene, CDR1 is DFQATT and CDR2 is SNEGSKA (reference sequence). V gave up 0 bases and J gave up 4 bases, with 9 bases separating them. In DNA, the CDR3 is TGCAGTGCTAGAGACAGGGTTGTCACTGAAGCTTTCTTT. Protein product: CSARDRVVTEAFF.

V is TRBV2 and J is TRBJ1-1, with TRBD1 matching over 10 bases. Per germline, CDR1 SNHLY and CDR2 FYNNEI. V shed 5 bases, J shed 3 bases, and the junction held 6 bases outside the gene matches. This CDR3 comprises 15 residues. For the CDR3, the DNA is TGTGCCAGCAGTATCCGACAGGGGGCACACACTGAAGCTTTCTTT. This encodes CASSIRQGAHTEAFF. The variable domain in full, with the rest retrieved from reference TRBV2 and TRBJ1-1, is EPEVTQTPSHQVTQMGQEVILRCVPISNHLYFYWYRQILGQKVEFLVSFYNNEISEKSEIFDDQFSVERPDGSNFTLKIRSTKLEDSAMYFCASSIRQGAHTEAFFGQGTRLTVV.

In this sample, this clonotype turned up many times. The chain recombines TRBV18 with TRBJ2-7; 8 positions agree with TRBD2. CDR3 length: 16 residues. From germline, CDR1 is KGHSH and CDR2 LQKENI. V lost 1 base and J lost 5; bases outside the gene matches: 10. CDR3 sequence: CASSPRPSGSGHEQYF. For the CDR3, the DNA is TGTGCCAGCTCACCACGCCCCAGCGGGAGCGGCCACGAGCAGTACTTC.

The CDR3 region has the DNA TGCAGTGCTAGAGTCTCCCAAGAGACCCAGTACTTC. Residues: CSARVSQETQYF. The V gene is TRBV20-1, the J gene TRBJ2-5; no reliable D call. CDR1 DFQATT and CDR2 SNEGSKA come from the germline V gene (reference sequence). There are 12 residues in the CDR3. Trimming took off 1 base at V and 1 base at J, with 4 bases between the two ends.

This clonotype was picked up many times. V is TRBV6-2 or TRBV6-3 and J is TRBJ1-1; TRBD1 agrees at 9 bases. The CDR3 totals 14 residues. V gave up 6 bases and J gave up 4 bases; unmatched junction bases: 6. CDR1 is MNHEY and CDR2 is SVGEGT in the germline V gene. This CDR3 is CASSPTGGGTEAFF. The CDR3 bases are TGTGCCAGCAGCCCGACAGGGGGGGGCACTGAAGCTTTCTTT.

This clonotype was seen ten or more times. This chain joins TRBV6-5 and TRBJ2-7; D ambiguous. Germline assignment: CDR1 MNHEY and CDR2 SVGAGI. The ends were cut back, 4 bases at V and 2 bases at J, with 12 bases in the middle. This CDR3 region has 14 residues. Here the CDR3 reads CASSSRHNPYEQYF. The CDR3 DNA sequence: TGTGCCAGCAGTTCCCGACACAACCCCTACGAGCAGTACTTC.

This clonotype was observed at least ten times. The V gene is TRBV6-5, the J gene TRBJ2-7; D is perhaps TRBD2 (6 bases). This CDR3 is 17 amino acids long. V was cut by 0 bases and J by 3 bases, with 18 bases left in between. Germline CDR1 MNHEY, CDR2 SVGAGI. The CDR3 spells CASSYSKRAAAFYEQYF. CDR3 in DNA: TGTGCCAGCAGTTACTCGAAGCGGGCAGCCGCTTTCTACGAGCAGTACTTC.

The sample holds many counts of this clonotype. V is TRBV5-1 and J is TRBJ1-5, with 7 nucleotides matching TRBD1. Unmatched junction bases numbered 3, after V lost 3 bases and J lost 3 bases. Germline CDR1 SGHRS, CDR2 YFSETQ. CDR3 length equals 14 residues. The CDR3 region is CASSSTGPNQPQHF. In DNA, the CDR3 is TGCGCCAGCAGCTCGACAGGGCCCAATCAGCCCCAGCATTTT.

The genes are TRBV7-3 and TRBJ2-5, with D uncertain. The CDR3 runs to 14 residues. Germline lookup yields CDR1 SGHTA and CDR2 FQGTGA. Trimming pared 2 bases from V and 4 bases from J, leaving 11 bases between. The CDR3 loop reads CASSLCGERETQYF. The CDR3 nucleotides read TGTGCCAGCAGCTTATGTGGGGAAAGAGAGACCCAGTACTTC.

This chain links TRBV6-1 with TRBJ2-7; D is possibly TRBD1 (6 bases). The CDR3 contains 13 residues. The V gene lost 9 bases and the J gene lost 6 bases, with 18 bases spanning the gap. Germline V lookup: CDR1 MNHNS, CDR2 SASEGT. CDR3 sequence reads: CASTGSFKAEQYF. The CDR3 nucleotides read TGTGCCAGTACAGGGTCTTTTAAGGCCGAGCAGTACTTC.

As concerns this clonotype: A single base separates this from a much larger clone, so it may be a read error. This chain uses TRBV13 with TRBJ1-5; D is unresolved. The CDR3 runs to 13 residues. CDR1 and CDR2 (germline): PRHDT, FYEKMQ (reference sequence). The CDR3 nucleotides are TGTACCAGCACCCACGGCAACAATCAGCCCCAGCATTTT. This codes for CTSTHGNNQPQHF.

The chain employs TRBV18 and TRBJ1-2; D possibly corresponds to TRBD1 (6 bases). The CDR3 contains 14 residues. Germline V gene sequence: CDR1 KGHSH, CDR2 LQKENI. V lost 1 base, J lost 6 bases, and 12 bases lay in between. The CDR3 here is CASSPRTETHGYTF. CDR3 in DNA: TGTGCCAGCTCACCACGGACAGAAACCCATGGCTACACCTTC.

The chain has TRBV6-1 and TRBJ2-7, with a weak D call TRBD1 (5 bases). The germline V gene has CDR1 MNHNS and CDR2 SASEGT. The CDR3 covers 13 residues. Trimming cost V 4 bases and J 4 bases, with 11 bases left between them. CDR3 sequence reads: CASSVPGRYEQYF. The CDR3 nucleotides are TGTGCCAGCAGTGTCCCAGGGCGGTACGAGCAGTACTTC.

This clonotype was recorded at least ten times. The gene calls are TRBV20-1 and TRBJ1-2; 7 bases fit TRBD1. CDR1 and CDR2 (germline): DFQATT, SNEGSKA (reference sequence). This CDR3 is built from 15 residues. Germline trimming cut 3 bases from V and 3 bases from J; bases unmatched to any gene: 10. CDR3 sequence: CSASPPRQGYYGYTF. As DNA, the CDR3 is TGCAGTGCTAGTCCCCCTCGACAGGGCTACTATGGCTACACCTTC.

This clonotype showed up many times. The chain couples TRBV7-2 to TRBJ1-2; D might be TRBD1 (6 bases). Looked up from germline, CDR1 is SGHTA and CDR2 is FQGNSA. The CDR3 totals 15 residues. Deletions cut 4 bases from V and 5 bases from J, with 17 bases between. The DNA for the CDR3 is TGTGCCAGCAGCTCCGCCCCCGGACAGAGTTATGGCTACACCTTC. Its translation: CASSSAPGQSYGYTF.

This clonotype was picked up many times. This chain connects TRBV6-1 to TRBJ2-6; no firm D call. The V gene lost 8 bases and the J gene lost 0 bases, with 8 bases spanning the gap. The germline CDR1 and CDR2 sequences are MNHNS and SASEGT. The CDR3 runs 14 residues. CDR3 region: CASRQHSGANVLTF. In DNA, the CDR3 is TGTGCCAGCCGCCAACACTCTGGGGCCAACGTCCTGACTTTC.

This clonotype was found many times. CDR3 protein: CASSSRLRQGLRSNQPQHF. CDR3 nucleotide sequence: TGTGCCAGCAGTTCCCGGTTGAGACAGGGGTTAAGGAGCAATCAGCCCCAGCATTTT. J is TRBJ1-5 and V is TRBV6-2 or TRBV6-3; 8 nucleotides align to TRBD1. The CDR3 is 19 residues long. The V and J ends lost 4 bases and 1 base, in that order; junction bases with no gene match: 15. Germline CDR1 reads MNHEY; CDR2 reads SVGEGT.

This clonotype has more than one count but fewer than ten. The gene calls are TRBV18 and TRBJ1-2; D unresolved. The CDR3 extends over 15 amino acids. The V end was cut by 2 bases, the J end by 4 bases, with 14 bases between. Per the germline V gene, CDR1 is KGHSH and CDR2 is LQKENI. CDR3 in amino acids: CASSPTGDNRYGYTF. The CDR3 nucleotides read TGTGCCAGCTCACCAACGGGAGATAATCGCTATGGCTACACCTTC.

This clonotype was recorded many times. The V and J genes are TRBV20-1 and TRBJ2-5; a weak D match, TRBD1 (6 bases). V was trimmed by 4 bases and J by 1 base, leaving 10 bases between them. This CDR3 has 13 amino acids. Germline CDR1 and CDR2: DFQATT and SNEGSKA (reference sequence). The CDR3 bases are TGCAGTGCTACCCGACAGGTCCAAGAGACCCAGTACTTC. This codes for CSATRQVQETQYF.